This T cell receptor beta chain stems from a study of T-cell memory formation after mild COVID-19. Study results and caveats: Day 15 to 85 contracting clones showed balanced CD4/CD8; day 15 to 37 expanders favored CD4+.

Notes on this clonotype: The antigen is not known.

MiXCR, applied by TCRdb to the 5' RACE reads, yields one record per CDR3 protein. The sample lists some 450,000 distinct CDR3 sequences; roughly 18% were seen once. CDR3 length equals 13 residues. Germline loops: CDR1 LGHNA, CDR2 YNFKEQ. V gave up 0 bases and J gave up 5 bases, with 5 bases separating them. This chain links TRBV4-2 with TRBJ2-1, with D unclear. The source is a man aged 18-30 years who had mild COVID-19 (a few samples of this study predate the infection). Cell type and time point are not known. What was sequenced was PBMCs or a T cell subset sorted from them (not recorded which). The CDR3 spells CASSQELDNEQFF. CDR3 DNA sequence: TGTGCCAGCAGCCAAGAACTCGACAATGAGCAGTTCTTC.